This is a list of T cell receptor beta chains from one sample in a study of T cells in Graves' hyperthyroidism and ophthalmopathy. TCRdb passed the multiplex PCR reads through MiXCR, listing each CDR3 protein once. Among some 530,000 distinct CDR3 sequences listed, 20% to 25% were seen once. Sequenced sample: blood. These receptor sequences come from a woman aged 65 to 85 with Graves' ophthalmopathy. Each CDR3 is given with its conserved first and last residue. The order of the fields is CDR3 DNA, CDR3 protein, clone size, V gene, J gene, D gene. D genes are given only for firm matches. Part of the rows lack a size; the others show once, few, many or a class for expanded clones.

CDR3 DNA: TGTGCCAGCAGCCTAACCACAGGGGGCATGACCCAGTACTTC; CDR3 protein: CASSLTTGGMTQYF; clone size: -; V gene: TRBV7-9; J gene: TRBJ2-5; D gene: TRBD1
CDR3 DNA: TGCAGTGCTAGAGATATCTTCCGTGAATTAGGGGGTGAGAACACTGAAGCTTTCTTT; CDR3 protein: CSARDIFRELGGENTEAFF; clone size: few; V gene: TRBV20-1; J gene: TRBJ1-1; D gene: -
CDR3 DNA: TGTGCCAGCACCGTAACAAGCTCTGGGGCCAACGTCCTGACTTTC; CDR3 protein: CASTVTSSGANVLTF; clone size: few; V gene: TRBV6-1; J gene: TRBJ2-6; D gene: -
CDR3 DNA: TGTGCCAGCAGCGAAGGGGGGCGCGAGCAGTACTTC; CDR3 protein: CASSEGGREQYF; clone size: -; V gene: TRBV9; J gene: TRBJ2-7; D gene: -
CDR3 DNA: TGTGCCAGCACCACTAATAGCGGGAGGTCCTCCTACGAGCAGTACTTC; CDR3 protein: CASTTNSGRSSYEQYF; clone size: -; V gene: TRBV27; J gene: TRBJ2-7; D gene: TRBD2
CDR3 DNA: TGCAGTGCTAGAGTAGTTTCGGGTGCTGGAGCCTACGAGCAGTACTTC; CDR3 protein: CSARVVSGAGAYEQYF; clone size: many; V gene: TRBV20-1; J gene: TRBJ2-7; D gene: -
CDR3 DNA: TGCGCCAGCAGCTTGGGCCAGGGCCAGACCCAGTACTTC; CDR3 protein: CASSLGQGQTQYF; clone size: -; V gene: TRBV5-1; J gene: TRBJ2-5; D gene: -
CDR3 DNA: TGTGCCAGCAGTCAACGACAGGGCCATTTGAACACTGAAGCTTTCTTT; CDR3 protein: CASSQRQGHLNTEAFF; clone size: many; V gene: TRBV6-1; J gene: TRBJ1-1; D gene: TRBD1
CDR3 DNA: TGTGCCAGCAGCCAATCCGGACAGATCTATGGCTACACCTTC; CDR3 protein: CASSQSGQIYGYTF; clone size: -; V gene: TRBV14; J gene: TRBJ1-2; D gene: -
CDR3 DNA: TGCAGCGTTCGTCCAACGGGAACGACCGGCACCGGGGAGCTGTTTTTT; CDR3 protein: CSVRPTGTTGTGELFF; clone size: few; V gene: TRBV29-1; J gene: TRBJ2-2; D gene: -
CDR3 DNA: TGTGCCAGCAGCCTTCGGACTATTAGCACAGATACGCAGTATTTT; CDR3 protein: CASSLRTISTDTQYF; clone size: many; V gene: TRBV2; J gene: TRBJ2-3; D gene: -
CDR3 DNA: TGTGCCAGCAATGACCCGGGACAGGGTAACTCACCCCTCCACTTT; CDR3 protein: CASNDPGQGNSPLHF; clone size: -; V gene: TRBV28; J gene: TRBJ1-6; D gene: TRBD1
CDR3 DNA: TGTGCCACCTCCCGGGCCATGAAAGCTTTCTTT; CDR3 protein: CATSRAMKAFF; clone size: few; V gene: TRBV6-4; J gene: TRBJ1-1; D gene: -
CDR3 DNA: TGTGCCAGCAGTGGAAGGACAGGGACCCCTCAGCCCCAGCATTTT; CDR3 protein: CASSGRTGTPQPQHF; clone size: -; V gene: TRBV6-2/TRBV6-3; J gene: TRBJ1-5; D gene: TRBD1
CDR3 DNA: TGCGCCAGCAGCTTGGTCGGGCAGGGGAATTCACCCCTCCACTTT; CDR3 protein: CASSLVGQGNSPLHF; clone size: -; V gene: TRBV5-1; J gene: TRBJ1-6; D gene: -
CDR3 DNA: TGTGCCAGCAGCCAAGGAGGCGCTGAGTCGTACGAGCAGTACTTC; CDR3 protein: CASSQGGAESYEQYF; clone size: -; V gene: TRBV4-2; J gene: TRBJ2-7; D gene: -
CDR3 DNA: TGTGCCAGTAGTATCTTCACCGGGACAGGGAGTTCTATCGAGCAGTACTTC; CDR3 protein: CASSIFTGTGSSIEQYF; clone size: few; V gene: TRBV19; J gene: TRBJ2-7; D gene: TRBD1
CDR3 DNA: TGTGCCAGCAGTTACTCGCTACAGGGAACCCCCTCCTACGAGCAGTACTTC; CDR3 protein: CASSYSLQGTPSYEQYF; clone size: -; V gene: TRBV6-5; J gene: TRBJ2-7; D gene: -
CDR3 DNA: TGCAGTGCTAGAGCCGCGGGACGGTTCAATCAGCCCCAGCATTTT; CDR3 protein: CSARAAGRFNQPQHF; clone size: -; V gene: TRBV20-1; J gene: TRBJ1-5; D gene: -
CDR3 DNA: TGCAGTGCTACTGTCCAGGGGGCTAGTTCACCCCTCCACTTT; CDR3 protein: CSATVQGASSPLHF; clone size: few; V gene: TRBV20-1; J gene: TRBJ1-6; D gene: TRBD1
CDR3 DNA: TGTGCCTGGAGTAACCAGGGAGTGCAAGAGACCCAGTACTTC; CDR3 protein: CAWSNQGVQETQYF; clone size: few; V gene: TRBV30; J gene: TRBJ2-5; D gene: -
CDR3 DNA: TGTGCCAGCAGCCAAGGTGAGGCGGATACGCAGTATTTT; CDR3 protein: CASSQGEADTQYF; clone size: many; V gene: TRBV3-1; J gene: TRBJ2-3; D gene: -
CDR3 DNA: TGCAGTGCCAACAGCAACACTGAAGCTTTCTTT; CDR3 protein: CSANSNTEAFF; clone size: many; V gene: TRBV20-1; J gene: TRBJ1-1; D gene: -
CDR3 DNA: TGTGCCTTCTCGAGGGGGGACAATCAGCCCCAGCATTTT; CDR3 protein: CAFSRGDNQPQHF; clone size: -; V gene: TRBV30; J gene: TRBJ1-5; D gene: -
CDR3 DNA: TGTGCCAGCGGCTCAAGTGGGAGATATGGCTACACCTTC; CDR3 protein: CASGSSGRYGYTF; clone size: -; V gene: TRBV7-9; J gene: TRBJ1-2; D gene: -
CDR3 DNA: TGTGCCAGCAGCGTAGGGTGGGGTAATGAAAAACTGTTTTTT; CDR3 protein: CASSVGWGNEKLFF; clone size: -; V gene: TRBV9; J gene: TRBJ1-4; D gene: -
CDR3 DNA: TGTGCCATCAGTGAGGAGGGATTAGCCAAAAACATTCAGTACTTC; CDR3 protein: CAISEEGLAKNIQYF; clone size: -; V gene: TRBV10-3; J gene: TRBJ2-4; D gene: -
CDR3 DNA: TGTGCCAGCACCCTATACAGCTCCTACGAGCAGTACTTC; CDR3 protein: CASTLYSSYEQYF; clone size: -; V gene: TRBV28; J gene: TRBJ2-7; D gene: -
CDR3 DNA: TGTGCCAGCAGCCGCAGCGGGCAAGAGACCCAGTACTTC; CDR3 protein: CASSRSGQETQYF; clone size: many; V gene: TRBV28; J gene: TRBJ2-5; D gene: -
CDR3 DNA: TGCAGTGCTAGACAGGGGGCGCGGGAGACCCAGTACTTC; CDR3 protein: CSARQGARETQYF; clone size: few; V gene: TRBV20-1; J gene: TRBJ2-5; D gene: TRBD1
CDR3 DNA: TGTGCCAGTAGTATAGGGGGGGGGAAGACTGAAGCTTTCTTT; CDR3 protein: CASSIGGGKTEAFF; clone size: -; V gene: TRBV19; J gene: TRBJ1-1; D gene: -
CDR3 DNA: TGCGCCAGCAGCTTGGATGCGGGACAGGCCCAGTACGAGCAGTACTTC; CDR3 protein: CASSLDAGQAQYEQYF; clone size: few; V gene: TRBV5-1; J gene: TRBJ2-7; D gene: TRBD1